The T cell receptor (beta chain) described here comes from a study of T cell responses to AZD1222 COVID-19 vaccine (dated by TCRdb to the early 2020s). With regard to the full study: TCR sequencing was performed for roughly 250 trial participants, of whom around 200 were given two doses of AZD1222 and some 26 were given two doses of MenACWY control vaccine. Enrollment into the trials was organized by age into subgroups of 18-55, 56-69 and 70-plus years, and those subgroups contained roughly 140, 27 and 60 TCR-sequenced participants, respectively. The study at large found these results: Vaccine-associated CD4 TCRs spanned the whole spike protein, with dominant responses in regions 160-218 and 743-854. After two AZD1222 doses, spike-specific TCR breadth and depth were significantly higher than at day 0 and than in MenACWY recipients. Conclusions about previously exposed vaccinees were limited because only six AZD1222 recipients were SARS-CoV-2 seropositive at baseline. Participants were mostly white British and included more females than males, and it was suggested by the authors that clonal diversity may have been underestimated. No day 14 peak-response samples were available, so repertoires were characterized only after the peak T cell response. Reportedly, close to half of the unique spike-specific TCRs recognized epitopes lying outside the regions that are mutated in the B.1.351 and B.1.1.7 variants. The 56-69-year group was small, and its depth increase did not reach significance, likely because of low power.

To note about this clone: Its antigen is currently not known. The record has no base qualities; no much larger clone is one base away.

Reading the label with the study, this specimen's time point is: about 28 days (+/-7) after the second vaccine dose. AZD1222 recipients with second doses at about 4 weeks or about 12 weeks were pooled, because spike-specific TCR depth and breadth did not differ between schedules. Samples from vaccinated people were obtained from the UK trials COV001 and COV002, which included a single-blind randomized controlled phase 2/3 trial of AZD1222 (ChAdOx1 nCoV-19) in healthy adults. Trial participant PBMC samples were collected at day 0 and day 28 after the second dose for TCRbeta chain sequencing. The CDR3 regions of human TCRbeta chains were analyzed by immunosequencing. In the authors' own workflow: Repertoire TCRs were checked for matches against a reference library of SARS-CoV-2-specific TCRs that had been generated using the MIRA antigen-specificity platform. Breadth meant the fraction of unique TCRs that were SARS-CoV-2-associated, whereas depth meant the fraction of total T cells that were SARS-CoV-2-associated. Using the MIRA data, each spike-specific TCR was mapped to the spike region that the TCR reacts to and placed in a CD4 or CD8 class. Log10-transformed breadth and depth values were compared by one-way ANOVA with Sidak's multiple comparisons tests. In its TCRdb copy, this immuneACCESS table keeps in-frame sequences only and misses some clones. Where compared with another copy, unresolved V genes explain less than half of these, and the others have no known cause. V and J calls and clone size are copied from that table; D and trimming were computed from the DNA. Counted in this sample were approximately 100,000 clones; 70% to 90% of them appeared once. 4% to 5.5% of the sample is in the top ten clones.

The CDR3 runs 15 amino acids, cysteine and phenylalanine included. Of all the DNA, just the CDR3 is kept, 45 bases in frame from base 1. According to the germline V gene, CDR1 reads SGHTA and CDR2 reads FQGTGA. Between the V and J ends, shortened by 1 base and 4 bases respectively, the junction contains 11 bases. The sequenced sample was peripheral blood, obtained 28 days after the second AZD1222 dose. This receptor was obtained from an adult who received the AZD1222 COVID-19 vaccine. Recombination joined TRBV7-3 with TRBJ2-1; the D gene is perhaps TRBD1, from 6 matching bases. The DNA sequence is TGTGCCAGCAGCTTAAAAGGACAGAGTTACAATGAGCAGTTCTTC. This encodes CASSLKGQSYNEQFF.